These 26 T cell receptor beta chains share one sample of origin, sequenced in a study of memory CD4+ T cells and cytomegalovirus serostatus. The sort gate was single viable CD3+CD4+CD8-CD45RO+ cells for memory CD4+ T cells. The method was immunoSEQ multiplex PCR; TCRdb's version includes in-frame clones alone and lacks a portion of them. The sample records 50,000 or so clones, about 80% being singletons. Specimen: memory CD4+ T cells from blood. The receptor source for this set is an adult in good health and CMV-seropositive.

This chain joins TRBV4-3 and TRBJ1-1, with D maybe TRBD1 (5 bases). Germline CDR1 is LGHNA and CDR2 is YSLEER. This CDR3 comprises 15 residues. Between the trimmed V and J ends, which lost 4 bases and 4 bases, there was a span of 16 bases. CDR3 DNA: TGCGCCAGCAGCCGAACGGACACCGCCAGCACTGAAGCTTTCTTT. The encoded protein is CASSRTDTASTEAFF.

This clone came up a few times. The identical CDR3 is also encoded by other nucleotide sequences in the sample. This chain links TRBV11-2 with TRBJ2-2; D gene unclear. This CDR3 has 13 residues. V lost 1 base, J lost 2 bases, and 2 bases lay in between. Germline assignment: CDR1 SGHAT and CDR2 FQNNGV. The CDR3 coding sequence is TGTGCCAGCAGCTTAGTTAACACCGGGGAGCTGTTTTTT. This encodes CASSLVNTGELFF.

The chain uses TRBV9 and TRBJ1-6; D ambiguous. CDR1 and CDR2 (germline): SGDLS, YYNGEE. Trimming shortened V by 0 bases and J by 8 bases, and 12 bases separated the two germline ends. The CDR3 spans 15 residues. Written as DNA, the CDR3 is TGTGCCAGCAGCGTAGACGGGGAATGGGATTCACCCCTCCACTTT. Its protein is CASSVDGEWDSPLHF. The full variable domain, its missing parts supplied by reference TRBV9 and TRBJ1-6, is DSGVTQTPKHLITATGQRVTLRCSPRSGDLSVYWYQQSLDQGLQFLIQYYNGEERAKGNILERFSAQQFPDLHSELNLSSLELGDSALYFCASSVDGEWDSPLHFGNGTRLTVT.

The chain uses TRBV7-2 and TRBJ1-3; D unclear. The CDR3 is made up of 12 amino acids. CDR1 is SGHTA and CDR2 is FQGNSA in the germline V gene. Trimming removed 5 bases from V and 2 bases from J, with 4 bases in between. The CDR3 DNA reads TGTGCCAGCAGCACCGCTGGAAACACCATATATTTT. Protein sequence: CASSTAGNTIYF.

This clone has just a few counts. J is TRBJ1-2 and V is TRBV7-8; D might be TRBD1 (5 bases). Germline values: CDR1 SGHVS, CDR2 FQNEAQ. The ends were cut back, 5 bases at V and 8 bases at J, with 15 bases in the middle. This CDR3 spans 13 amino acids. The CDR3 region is CASSGARDSGYTF. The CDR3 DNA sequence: TGTGCCAGCAGCGGGGCGCGAGACTCCGGCTACACCTTC.

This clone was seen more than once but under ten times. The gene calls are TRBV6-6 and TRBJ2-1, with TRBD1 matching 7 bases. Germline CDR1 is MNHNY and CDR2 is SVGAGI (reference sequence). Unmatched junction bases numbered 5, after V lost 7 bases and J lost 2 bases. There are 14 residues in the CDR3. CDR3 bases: TGTGCCAGCAATATGGGACAGACCTACAATGAGCAGTTCTTC. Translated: CASNMGQTYNEQFF.

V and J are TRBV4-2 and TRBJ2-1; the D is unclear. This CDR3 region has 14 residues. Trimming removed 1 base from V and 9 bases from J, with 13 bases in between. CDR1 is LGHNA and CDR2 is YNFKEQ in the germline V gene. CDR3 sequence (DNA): TGTGCCAGCAGCCAAGTTGGCAGGCGGCCTGAGCAGTTCTTC. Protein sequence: CASSQVGRRPEQFF.

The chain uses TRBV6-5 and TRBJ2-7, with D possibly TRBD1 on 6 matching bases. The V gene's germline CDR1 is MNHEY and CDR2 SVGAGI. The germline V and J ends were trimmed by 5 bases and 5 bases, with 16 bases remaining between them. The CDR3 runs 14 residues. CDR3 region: CASSPDSGSHEQYF. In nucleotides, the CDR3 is TGTGCCAGCAGTCCGGACAGCGGATCCCACGAGCAGTACTTC.

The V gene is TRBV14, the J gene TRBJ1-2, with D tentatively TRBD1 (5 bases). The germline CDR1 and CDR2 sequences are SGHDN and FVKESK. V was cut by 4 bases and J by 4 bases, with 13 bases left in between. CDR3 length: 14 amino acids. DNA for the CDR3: TGTGCCAGCAGCCGAGACAGAACGGGCTATGGCTACACCTTC. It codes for CASSRDRTGYGYTF.

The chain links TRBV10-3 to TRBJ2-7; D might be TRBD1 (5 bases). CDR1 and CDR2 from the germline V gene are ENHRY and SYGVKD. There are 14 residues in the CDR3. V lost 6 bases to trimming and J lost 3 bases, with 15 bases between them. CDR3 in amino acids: CAIRIRTGDYEQYF. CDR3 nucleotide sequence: TGTGCCATCAGAATCCGTACAGGTGACTACGAGCAGTACTTC.

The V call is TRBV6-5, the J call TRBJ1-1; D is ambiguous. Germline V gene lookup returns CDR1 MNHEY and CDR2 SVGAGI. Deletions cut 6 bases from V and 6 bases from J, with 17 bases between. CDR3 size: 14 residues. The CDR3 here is CASSPRSPGAEAFF. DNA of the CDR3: TGTGCCAGCAGCCCAAGGTCCCCAGGCGCTGAAGCTTTCTTT.

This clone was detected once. In DNA form, the CDR3 reads TGTGCCAGTAGTATAGTGAGCGGCCACGAGCAGTACTTC. Translation: CASSIVSGHEQYF. The chain recombines TRBV19 with TRBJ2-7, with TRBD2 as a possible D gene (5 bases). Germline CDR1 reads LNHDA; CDR2 reads SQIVND (reference sequence). Trimming took off 1 base at V and 5 bases at J, with 9 bases between the two ends. The CDR3 contains 13 residues.

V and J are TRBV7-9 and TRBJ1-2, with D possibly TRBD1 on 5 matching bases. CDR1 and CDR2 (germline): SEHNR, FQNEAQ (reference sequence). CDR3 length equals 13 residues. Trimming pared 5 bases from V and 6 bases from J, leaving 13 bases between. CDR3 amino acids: CASSLGTYDGYTF. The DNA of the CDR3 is TGTGCCAGCAGCCTGGGGACCTATGATGGCTACACCTTC. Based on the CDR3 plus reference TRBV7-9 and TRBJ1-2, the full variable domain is DTGVSQNPRHKITKRGQNVTFRCDPISEHNRLYWYRQTLGQGPEFLTYFQNEAQLEKSRLLSDRFSAERPKGSFSTLEIQRTEQGDSAMYLCASSLGTYDGYTFGSGTRLTVV.

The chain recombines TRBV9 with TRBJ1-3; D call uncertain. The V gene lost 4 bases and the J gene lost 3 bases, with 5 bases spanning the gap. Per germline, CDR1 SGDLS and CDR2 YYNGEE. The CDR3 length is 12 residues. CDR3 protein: CASSTNGNTIYF. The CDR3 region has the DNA TGTGCCAGCAGCACAAATGGAAACACCATATATTTT.

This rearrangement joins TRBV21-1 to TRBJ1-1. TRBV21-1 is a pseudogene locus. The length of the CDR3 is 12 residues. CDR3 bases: TGTGCCAGCGCAAAAGGGAACACTGAAGCTTTCTTT. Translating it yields CASAKGNTEAFF.

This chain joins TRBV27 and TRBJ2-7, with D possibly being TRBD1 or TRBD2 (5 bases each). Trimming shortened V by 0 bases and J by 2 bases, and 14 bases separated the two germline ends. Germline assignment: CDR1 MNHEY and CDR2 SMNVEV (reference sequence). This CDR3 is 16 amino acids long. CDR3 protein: CASSLSPRAGTYEQYF. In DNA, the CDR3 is TGTGCCAGCAGTTTATCCCCGAGGGCAGGGACCTACGAGCAGTACTTC.

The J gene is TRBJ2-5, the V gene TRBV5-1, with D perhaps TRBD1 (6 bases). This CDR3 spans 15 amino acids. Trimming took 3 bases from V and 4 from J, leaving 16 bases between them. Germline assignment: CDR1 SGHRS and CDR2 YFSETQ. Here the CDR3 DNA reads TGCGCCAGCAGCTCCCGACACCAGGGGCCAGAGACCCAGTACTTC. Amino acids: CASSSRHQGPETQYF.

Written as DNA, the CDR3 is TGCGCCAGCAGCTTGGGGGGTACAACTAATGAAAAACTGTTTTTT. Translation gives CASSLGGTTNEKLFF. The chain is built from TRBV5-1 and TRBJ1-4; the D is unclear. The CDR3 spans 15 residues. The V end lost 0 bases, the J end lost 0 bases, and 6 bases lay between the germline ends. The germline V gene has CDR1 SGHRS and CDR2 YFSETQ. Variable domain in full (rest from reference TRBV5-1 and TRBJ1-4): KAGVTQTPRYLIKTRGQQVTLSCSPISGHRSVSWYQQTPGQGLQFLFEYFSETQRNKGNFPGRFSGRQFSNSRSEMNVSTLELGDSALYLCASSLGGTTNEKLFFGSGTQLSVL.

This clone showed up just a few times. In nucleotides, the CDR3 is TGTGCCAGTAGTATACCGGGACTAGCGGAAGAGACCCAGTACTTC. Protein product: CASSIPGLAEETQYF. The chain carries TRBV19 and TRBJ2-5, with 11 positions matching TRBD2. The CDR3 runs 15 residues. J gave up 3 bases and V 2 bases, and 2 bases lay outside the gene matches. Germline V gives CDR1 LNHDA, CDR2 SQIVND (reference sequence).

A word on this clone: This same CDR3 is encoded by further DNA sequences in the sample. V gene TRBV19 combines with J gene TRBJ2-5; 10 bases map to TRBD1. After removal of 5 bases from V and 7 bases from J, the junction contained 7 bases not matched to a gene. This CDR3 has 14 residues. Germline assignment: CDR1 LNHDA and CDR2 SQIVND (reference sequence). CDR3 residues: CASSHGGTGVTQYF. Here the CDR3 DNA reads TGTGCCAGTAGTCACGGGGGGACAGGGGTGACCCAGTACTTC.

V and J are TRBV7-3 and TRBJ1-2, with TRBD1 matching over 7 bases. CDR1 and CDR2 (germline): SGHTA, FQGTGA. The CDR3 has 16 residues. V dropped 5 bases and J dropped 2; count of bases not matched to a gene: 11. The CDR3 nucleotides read TGTGCCAGCAGCCCAGGGGGAGGGACAGACAACTATGGCTACACCTTC. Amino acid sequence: CASSPGGGTDNYGYTF.

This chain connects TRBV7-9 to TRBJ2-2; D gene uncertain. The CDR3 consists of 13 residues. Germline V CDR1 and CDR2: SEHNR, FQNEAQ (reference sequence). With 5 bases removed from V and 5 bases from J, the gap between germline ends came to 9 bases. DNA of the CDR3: TGTGCCAGCAGCCTAGGACCAACCGGGGAGCTGTTTTTT. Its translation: CASSLGPTGELFF.

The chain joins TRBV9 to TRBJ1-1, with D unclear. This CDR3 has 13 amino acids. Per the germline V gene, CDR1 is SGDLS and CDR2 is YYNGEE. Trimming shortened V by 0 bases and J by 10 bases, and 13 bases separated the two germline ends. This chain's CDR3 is CASSVAGRDRAFF. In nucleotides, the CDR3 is TGTGCCAGCAGCGTAGCTGGGAGAGACCGAGCTTTCTTT.

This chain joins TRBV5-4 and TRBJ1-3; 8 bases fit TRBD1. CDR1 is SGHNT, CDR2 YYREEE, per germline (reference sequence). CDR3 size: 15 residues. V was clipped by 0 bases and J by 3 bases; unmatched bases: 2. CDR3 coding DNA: TGTGCCAGCAGCTTGGTCGGGACAGGTGGAAACACCATATATTTT. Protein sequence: CASSLVGTGGNTIYF.

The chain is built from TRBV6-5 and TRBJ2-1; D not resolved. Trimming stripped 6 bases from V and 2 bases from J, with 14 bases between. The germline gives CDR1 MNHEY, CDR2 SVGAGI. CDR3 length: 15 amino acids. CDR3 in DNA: TGTGCCAGCAGCCGAGCAGGAACTACCTACAATGAGCAGTTCTTC. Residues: CASSRAGTTYNEQFF.

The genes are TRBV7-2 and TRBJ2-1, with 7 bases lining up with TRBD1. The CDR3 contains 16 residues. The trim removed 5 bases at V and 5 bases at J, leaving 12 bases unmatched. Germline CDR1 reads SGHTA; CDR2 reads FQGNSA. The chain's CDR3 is CASSPRGTAYDNEQFF. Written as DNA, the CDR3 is TGTGCCAGCAGCCCTAGGGGGACAGCTTATGACAATGAGCAGTTCTTC.